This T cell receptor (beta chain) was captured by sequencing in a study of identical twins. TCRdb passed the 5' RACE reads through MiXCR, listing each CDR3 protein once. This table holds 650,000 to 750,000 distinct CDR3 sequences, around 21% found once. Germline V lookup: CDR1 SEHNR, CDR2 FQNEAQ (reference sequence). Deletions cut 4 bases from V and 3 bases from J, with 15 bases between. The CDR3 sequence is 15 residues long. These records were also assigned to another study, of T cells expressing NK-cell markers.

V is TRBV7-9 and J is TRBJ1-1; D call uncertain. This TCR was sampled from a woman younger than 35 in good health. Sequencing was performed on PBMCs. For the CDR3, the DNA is TGTGCCAGCAGCTCCTCCTTCAACGGCGACACTGAAGCTTTCTTT. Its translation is CASSSSFNGDTEAFF.